Listed below are T cell receptor beta chains from one sample, sequenced in a study of T cell changes during pregnancy in multiple sclerosis. Clones were read by immunoSEQ multiplex PCR, and TCRdb kept only the in-frame ones, dropping some. The sample includes some 110,000 clones, roughly 90% of them seen just once. The starting material was peripheral blood, obtained after pregnancy. Receptors were obtained from a female donor with multiple sclerosis, enrolled in a pregnancy study. Both conserved end residues are part of each CDR3. A D gene is named only where the DNA matches it firmly. The listing skips clone size in some rows; elsewhere it reads once, few, many or a size class.

j_call d_call v_call cdr3_length clone_size cdr3_aa cdr3_nt
TRBJ2-1 TRBD2 TRBV15 19 . CATSRDVTSGREPYNEQFF TGTGCCACCAGCAGAGATGTGACTAGCGGGAGGGAACCCTACAATGAGCAGTTCTTC
TRBJ1-4 . TRBV28 13 . CANGRRGDEKLFF TGTGCCAACGGAAGACGGGGTGATGAAAAACTGTTTTTT
TRBJ1-1 . TRBV5-1 15 . CASRLGRNMNTEAFF TGCGCCAGCAGACTCGGGAGGAACATGAACACTGAAGCTTTCTTT
TRBJ2-1 . TRBV20-1 11 . CSAREAPEQFF TGCAGTGCTAGAGAGGCACCTGAGCAGTTCTTC
TRBJ2-1 . TRBV7-9 11 . CASGQKYEQFF TGTGCCAGCGGTCAGAAGTATGAGCAGTTCTTC
TRBJ2-3 TRBD2 TRBV28 12 . CAIREATDTQYF TGTGCCATCCGGGAGGCCACAGATACGCAGTATTTT
TRBJ1-1 TRBD1 TRBV7-9 15 . CASRSGQGADTEAFF TGTGCCAGCAGGTCAGGACAGGGTGCGGACACTGAAGCTTTCTTT
TRBJ2-5 TRBD1 TRBV6-5 15 . CASSYSTGVGETQYF TGTGCCAGCAGTTACTCGACAGGGGTGGGGGAGACCCAGTACTTC
TRBJ1-5 TRBD1 TRBV27 16 . CASSSIGQVFNQPQHF TGTGCCAGCAGCTCAATCGGACAGGTTTTTAATCAGCCCCAGCATTTT
TRBJ2-2 . TRBV7-8 15 . CASSSSGGRAGELFF TGTGCCAGCAGCTCCTCTGGAGGGCGGGCCGGGGAGCTGTTTTTT
TRBJ2-7 TRBD2 TRBV2 12 . CASSLGGYEQYF TGTGCCAGCAGTCTGGGGGGGTACGAGCAGTACTTC
TRBJ1-2 . TRBV9 12 once CASSLRTSGYTF TGTGCCAGCAGCTTGCGGACATCCGGCTACACCTTC
TRBJ1-5 . TRBV4-1 13 . CASSQEGDQPQHF TGCGCCAGCAGCCAAGAAGGAGATCAGCCCCAGCATTTT
TRBJ2-2 . TRBV5-1 15 . CASSLVQTHTGELFF TGCGCCAGCAGCTTGGTACAGACACACACCGGGGAGCTGTTTTTT
TRBJ2-1 . TRBV10-1 13 . CASSWAGEGEQFF TGCGCCAGCAGTTGGGCAGGGGAGGGTGAGCAGTTCTTC
TRBJ2-3 . TRBV30 13 . CAWSALRTDTQYF TGTGCCTGGAGTGCCCTCCGCACAGATACGCAGTATTTT
TRBJ2-6 . TRBV19 16 . CVSSLDSASGANVLTF TGTGTCAGTAGTCTGGACAGTGCCTCTGGGGCCAACGTCCTGACTTTC
TRBJ1-3 TRBD1 TRBV4-2 20 . CASSQDSGAGQGALGNTIYF TGTGCCAGCAGCCAAGATTCGGGGGCGGGACAGGGGGCGCTCGGAAACACCATATATTTT
TRBJ2-2 . TRBV28 15 few CASSLDWVNTGELFF TGTGCCAGCAGTTTAGACTGGGTGAACACCGGGGAGCTGTTTTTT
TRBJ2-7 TRBD2 TRBV5-4 15 once CASSSRTSGTYEQYF TGTGCCAGCAGCTCCCGGACTAGCGGAACCTACGAGCAGTACTTC
TRBJ2-7 . TRBV7-3 16 . CASSLRVDSPSYEQYF TGTGCCAGCAGCTTACGGGTCGACTCCCCGTCCTACGAGCAGTACTTC
TRBJ2-5 . TRBV5-1 11 . CASSFEETQYF TGCGCCAGCAGCTTCGAAGAGACCCAGTACTTC
TRBJ2-1 TRBD2 TRBV19 13 . CASSIASREYLFF TGTGCCAGTAGTATAGCGTCGCGGGAGTATCTGTTCTTC
TRBJ2-2 . TRBV29-1 14 . CSVVVAGYTGELFF TGCAGCGTTGTTGTGGCAGGGTACACCGGGGAGCTGTTTTTT
TRBJ2-1 . TRBV7-7 15 . CASSPQGYSYNEQFF TGTGCCAGCAGCCCGCAGGGGTACTCCTACAATGAGCAGTTCTTC
TRBJ1-2 . TRBV5-1 14 . CASSLDTQNYGYTF TGCGCCAGCAGCTTGGATACACAGAACTATGGCTACACCTTC
TRBJ1-5 TRBD1 TRBV19 16 . CASSHLRGQDASAQHF TGTGCCAGTAGTCACCTGCGGGGACAGGACGCGTCGGCCCAGCATTTT
TRBJ2-7 TRBD1 TRBV6-5 12 . CASSGQEYEQYF TGTGCCAGCAGTGGACAGGAGTACGAGCAGTACTTC
TRBJ1-3 . TRBV15 17 . CATSKDALGRAGNTIYF TGTGCCACCAGCAAGGATGCCCTGGGCAGGGCTGGAAACACCATATATTTT
TRBJ2-5 TRBD2 TRBV6-1 16 . CASSEGSSGGGETQYF TGTGCCAGCAGTGAAGGAAGCAGCGGGGGGGGAGAGACCCAGTACTTC
TRBJ2-7 . TRBV10-3 13 few CAISSGLSYEQYF TGTGCCATCAGTAGCGGACTTTCCTACGAGCAGTACTTC
TRBJ2-1 TRBD1 TRBV28 15 . CASRQTQGARNEQFF TGTGCCAGCAGGCAGACCCAGGGGGCTCGGAATGAGCAGTTCTTC
TRBJ2-5 TRBD2 TRBV28 19 . CASSSPSAWGPSGQETQYF TGTGCCAGCAGTTCCCCCTCGGCTTGGGGCCCTAGCGGACAAGAGACCCAGTACTTC
TRBJ2-3 . TRBV7-6 14 . CASSLAHRADTQYF TGTGCCAGCAGCTTAGCGCACAGGGCAGATACGCAGTATTTT
TRBJ1-2 . TRBV30 15 . CAWSRGEEGGRGYTF TGTGCCTGGAGTCGAGGTGAAGAAGGGGGTCGGGGCTACACCTTC
TRBJ2-1 TRBD1 TRBV29-1 14 once CSAGGTGGYNEQFF TGCAGCGCTGGGGGGACAGGGGGCTACAATGAGCAGTTCTTC
TRBJ1-1 . TRBV12-5 13 few CASGLSFNTEAFF TGTGCTAGTGGTTTGTCCTTCAACACTGAAGCTTTCTTT
TRBJ2-1 . TRBV6-5 15 . CASSLAPSSYNEQFF TGTGCCAGCAGTCTAGCGCCTAGCTCCTACAATGAGCAGTTCTTC
TRBJ2-1 . TRBV21-1 16 . CASSKSRRGSHDEQFF TGTGCCAGCAGCAAATCGAGGCGCGGGAGTCACGATGAGCAGTTCTTC
TRBJ1-4 . TRBV30 16 . CAWSELGGGRNEKLFF TGTGCCTGGAGTGAGCTCGGGGGGGGGCGGAATGAAAAACTGTTTTTT
TRBJ1-2 . TRBV27 13 . CASSPLMAGDYTF TGTGCCAGCAGTCCCCTCATGGCGGGCGACTACACCTTC
TRBJ2-5 . TRBV30 13 . CAWSVTGVETQYF TGTGCCTGGAGTGTAACAGGAGTTGAGACCCAGTACTTC